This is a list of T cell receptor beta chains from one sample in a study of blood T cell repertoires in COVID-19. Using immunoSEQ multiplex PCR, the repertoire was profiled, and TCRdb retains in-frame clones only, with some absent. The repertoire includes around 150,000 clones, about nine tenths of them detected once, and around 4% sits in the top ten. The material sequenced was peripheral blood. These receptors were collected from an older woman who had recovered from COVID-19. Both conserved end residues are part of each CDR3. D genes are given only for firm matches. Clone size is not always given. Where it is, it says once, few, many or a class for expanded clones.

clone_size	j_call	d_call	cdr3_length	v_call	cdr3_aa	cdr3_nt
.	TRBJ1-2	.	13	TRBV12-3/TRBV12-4	CASSRQRSYGYTF	TGTGCCAGCAGTAGACAGCGTTCCTATGGCTACACCTTC
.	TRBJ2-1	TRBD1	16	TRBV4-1	CASSQGQGPSYNEQFF	TGCGCCAGCAGCCAAGGACAGGGACCCTCCTACAATGAGCAGTTCTTC
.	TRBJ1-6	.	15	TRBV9	CASSVGDGKGSPLHF	TGTGCCAGCAGCGTAGGTGACGGGAAAGGTTCACCCCTCCACTTT
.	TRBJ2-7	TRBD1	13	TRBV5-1	CASRTGEAYEQYF	TGCGCCAGCAGGACAGGGGAAGCCTACGAGCAGTACTTC
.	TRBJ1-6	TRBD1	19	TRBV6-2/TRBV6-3	CASSYPGQGTIRVNSPLHF	TGTGCCAGCAGTTATCCGGGACAGGGAACCATCCGGGTGAATTCACCCCTCCACTTT
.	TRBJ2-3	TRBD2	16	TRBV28	CASSSPGLAALGTQYF	TGTGCCAGCAGTTCCCCGGGACTAGCGGCCCTCGGTACGCAGTATTTT
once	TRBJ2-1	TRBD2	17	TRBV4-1	CASSQEPVGGGRNEQFF	TGCGCCAGCAGCCAAGAACCAGTCGGCGGGGGGAGAAATGAGCAGTTCTTC
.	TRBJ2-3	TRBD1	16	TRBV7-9	CASSSGQGILTDTQYF	TGTGCCAGCAGCTCGGGACAGGGGATATTAACAGATACGCAGTATTTT
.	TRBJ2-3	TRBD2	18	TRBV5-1	CASSLAIVGGGSTDTQYF	TGCGCCAGCAGCTTGGCCATCGTGGGCGGGGGGTCCACAGATACGCAGTATTTT
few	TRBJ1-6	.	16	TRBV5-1	CASSLQGPQDNSPLHF	TGCGCCAGCAGCTTACAGGGCCCTCAAGATAATTCACCCCTCCACTTT
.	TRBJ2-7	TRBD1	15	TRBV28	CASSLTPTGGGEQYF	TGTGCCAGCAGTCTGACCCCGACAGGGGGTGGCGAGCAGTACTTC
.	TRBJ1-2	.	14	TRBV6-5	CASSSLRAFYGYTF	TGTGCCAGCAGTTCCCTCAGGGCGTTCTATGGCTACACCTTC